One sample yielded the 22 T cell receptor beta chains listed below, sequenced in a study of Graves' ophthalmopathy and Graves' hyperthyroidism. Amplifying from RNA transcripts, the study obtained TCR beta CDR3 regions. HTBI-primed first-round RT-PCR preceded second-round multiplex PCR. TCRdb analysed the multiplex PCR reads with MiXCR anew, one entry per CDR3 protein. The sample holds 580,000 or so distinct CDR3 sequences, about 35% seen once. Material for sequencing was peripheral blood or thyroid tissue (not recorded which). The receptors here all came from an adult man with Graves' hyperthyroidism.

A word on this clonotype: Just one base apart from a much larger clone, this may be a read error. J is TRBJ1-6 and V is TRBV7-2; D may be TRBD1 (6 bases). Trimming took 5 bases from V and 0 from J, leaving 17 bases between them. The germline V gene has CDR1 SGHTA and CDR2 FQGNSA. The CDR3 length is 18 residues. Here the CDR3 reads CASSVTVFRGSYNSPLHF. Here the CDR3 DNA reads TGTGCCAGCAGCGTAACAGTTTTCAGGGGCTCCTATAATTCACCCCTCCACTTT.

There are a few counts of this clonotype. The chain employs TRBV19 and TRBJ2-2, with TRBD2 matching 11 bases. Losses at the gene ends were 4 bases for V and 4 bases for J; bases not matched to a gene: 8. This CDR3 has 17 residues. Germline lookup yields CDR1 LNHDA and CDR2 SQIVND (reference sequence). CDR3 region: CASSTASSGGPTGELFF. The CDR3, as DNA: TGTGCCAGTAGTACCGCCTCTAGCGGGGGGCCCACCGGGGAGCTGTTTTTT.

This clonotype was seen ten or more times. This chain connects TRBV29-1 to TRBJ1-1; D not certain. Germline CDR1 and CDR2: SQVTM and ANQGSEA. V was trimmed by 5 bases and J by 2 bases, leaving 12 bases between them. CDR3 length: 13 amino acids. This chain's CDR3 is CSVQVGGNTEAFF. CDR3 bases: TGCAGCGTTCAGGTAGGCGGAAACACTGAAGCTTTCTTT.

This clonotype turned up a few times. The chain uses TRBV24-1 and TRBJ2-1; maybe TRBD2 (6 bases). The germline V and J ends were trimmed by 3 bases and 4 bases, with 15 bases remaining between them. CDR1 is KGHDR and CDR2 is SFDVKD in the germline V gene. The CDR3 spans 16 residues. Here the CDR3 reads CATSDHGTLTYNEQFF. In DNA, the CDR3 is TGTGCCACCAGTGATCATGGGACTCTCACTTACAATGAGCAGTTCTTC.

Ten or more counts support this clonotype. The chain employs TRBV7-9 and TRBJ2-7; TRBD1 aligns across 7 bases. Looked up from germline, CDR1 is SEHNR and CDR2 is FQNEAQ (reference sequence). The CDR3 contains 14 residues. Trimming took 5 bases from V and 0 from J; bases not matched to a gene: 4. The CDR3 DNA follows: TGTGCCAGCAGCCTGACAGGGTACTCCTACGAGCAGTACTTC. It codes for CASSLTGYSYEQYF.

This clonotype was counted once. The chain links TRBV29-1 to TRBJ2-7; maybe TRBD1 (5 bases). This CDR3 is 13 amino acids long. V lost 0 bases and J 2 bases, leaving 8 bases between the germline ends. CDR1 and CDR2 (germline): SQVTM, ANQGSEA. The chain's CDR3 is CSVEDHRTYEQYF. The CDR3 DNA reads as TGCAGCGTTGAAGATCACAGGACCTACGAGCAGTACTTC.

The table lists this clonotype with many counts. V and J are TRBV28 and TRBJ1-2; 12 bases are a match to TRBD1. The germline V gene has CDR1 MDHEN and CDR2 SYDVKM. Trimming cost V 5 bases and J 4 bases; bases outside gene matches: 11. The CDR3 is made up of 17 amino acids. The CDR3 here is CASSIGTGGDGSYGYTF. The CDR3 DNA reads TGTGCCAGCAGTATCGGGACAGGGGGCGACGGATCCTATGGCTACACCTTC.

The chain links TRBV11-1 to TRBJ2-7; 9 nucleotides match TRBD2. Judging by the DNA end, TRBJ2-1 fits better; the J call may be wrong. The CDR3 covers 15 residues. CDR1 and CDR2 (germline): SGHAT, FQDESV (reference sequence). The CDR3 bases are TGTGCCAGCAGTCCACTCACGTTAGCGGGGGATGAGCAGTTCTTC. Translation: CASSPLTLAGDEQFF.

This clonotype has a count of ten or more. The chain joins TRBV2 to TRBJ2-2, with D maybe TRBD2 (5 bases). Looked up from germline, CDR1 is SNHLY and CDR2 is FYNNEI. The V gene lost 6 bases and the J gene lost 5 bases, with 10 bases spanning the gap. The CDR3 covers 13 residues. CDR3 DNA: TGTGCCAGCAGCCCACGGGGTACCGGGGAGCTGTTTTTT. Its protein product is CASSPRGTGELFF.

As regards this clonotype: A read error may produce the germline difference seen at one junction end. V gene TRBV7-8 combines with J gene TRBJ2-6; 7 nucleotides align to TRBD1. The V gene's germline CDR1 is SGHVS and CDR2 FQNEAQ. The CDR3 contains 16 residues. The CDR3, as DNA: TGTGCCACCAGCCCAGCAGGGGGCTCTGGGGCCAACGTCCTGACTTTC. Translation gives CATSPAGGSGANVLTF.

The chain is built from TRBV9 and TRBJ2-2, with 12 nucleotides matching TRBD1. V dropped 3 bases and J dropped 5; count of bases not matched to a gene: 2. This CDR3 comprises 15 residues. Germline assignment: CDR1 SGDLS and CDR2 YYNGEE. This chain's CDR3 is CASSAGQGATGELFF. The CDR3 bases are TGTGCCAGCAGCGCGGGACAGGGGGCAACCGGGGAGCTGTTTTTT.

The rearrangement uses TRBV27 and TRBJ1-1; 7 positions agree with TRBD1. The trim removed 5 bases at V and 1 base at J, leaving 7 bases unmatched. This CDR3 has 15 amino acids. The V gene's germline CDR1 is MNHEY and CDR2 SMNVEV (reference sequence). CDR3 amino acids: CASSPSGQKNTEAFF. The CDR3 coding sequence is TGTGCCAGCAGTCCTTCGGGACAGAAGAACACTGAAGCTTTCTTT.

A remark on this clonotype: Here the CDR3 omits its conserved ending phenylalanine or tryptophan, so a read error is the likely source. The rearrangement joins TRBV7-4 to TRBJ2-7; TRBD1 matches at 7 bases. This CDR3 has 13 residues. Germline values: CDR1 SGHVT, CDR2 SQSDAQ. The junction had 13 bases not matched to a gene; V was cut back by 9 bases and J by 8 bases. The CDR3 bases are TGTGCCAGTAGTCAGACAGGGAATTACAAGCAGTACCTC. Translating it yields CASSQTGNYKQYL.

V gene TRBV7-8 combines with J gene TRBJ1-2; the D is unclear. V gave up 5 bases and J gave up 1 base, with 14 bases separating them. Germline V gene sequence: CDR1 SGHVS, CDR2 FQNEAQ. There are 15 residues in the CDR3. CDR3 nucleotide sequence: TGTGCCAGCAGCCAAGCAGGCACAGATAACTATGGCTACACCTTC. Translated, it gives CASSQAGTDNYGYTF.

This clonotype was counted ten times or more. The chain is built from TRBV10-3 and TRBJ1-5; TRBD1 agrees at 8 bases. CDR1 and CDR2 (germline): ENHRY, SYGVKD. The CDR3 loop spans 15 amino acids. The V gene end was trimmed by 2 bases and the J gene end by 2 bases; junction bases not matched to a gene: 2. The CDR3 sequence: CAISEDRGGNQPQHF. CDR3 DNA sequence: TGTGCCATCAGTGAGGACAGGGGAGGCAATCAGCCCCAGCATTTT.

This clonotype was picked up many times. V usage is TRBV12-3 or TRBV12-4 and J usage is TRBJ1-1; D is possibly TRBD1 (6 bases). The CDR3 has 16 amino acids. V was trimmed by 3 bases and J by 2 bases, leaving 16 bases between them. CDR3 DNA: TGTGCCAGCAGTTTTGTTTCAGGGGCCCGAAACACTGAAGCTTTCTTT. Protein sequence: CASSFVSGARNTEAFF.

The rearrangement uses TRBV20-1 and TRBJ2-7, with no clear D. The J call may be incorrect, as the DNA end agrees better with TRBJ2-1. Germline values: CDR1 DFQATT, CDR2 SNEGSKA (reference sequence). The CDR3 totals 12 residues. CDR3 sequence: CSAREAYNEQFF. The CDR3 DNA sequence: TGCAGTGCTAGAGAGGCCTACAATGAGCAGTTCTTC.

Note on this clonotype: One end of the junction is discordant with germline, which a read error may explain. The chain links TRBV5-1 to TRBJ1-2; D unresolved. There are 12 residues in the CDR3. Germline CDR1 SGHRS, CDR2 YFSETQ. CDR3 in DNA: TGCGCCGGCAGCTTATCAGGAGTTGGCTACACCTTC. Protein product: CAGSLSGVGYTF. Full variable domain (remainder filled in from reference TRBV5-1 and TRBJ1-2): KAGVTQTPRYLIKTRGQQVTLSCSPISGHRSVSWYQQTPGQGLQFLFEYFSETQRNKGNFPGRFSGRQFSNSRSEMNVSTLELGDSALYLCAGSLSGVGYTFGSGTRLTVV.

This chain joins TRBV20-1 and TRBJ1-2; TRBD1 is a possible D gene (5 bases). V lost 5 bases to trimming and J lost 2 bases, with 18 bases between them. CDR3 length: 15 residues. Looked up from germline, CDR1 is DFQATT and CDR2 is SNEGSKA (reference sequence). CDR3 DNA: TGCAGTGCTCCCCCCCCGGGACCAGAAAACTATGGCTACACCTTC. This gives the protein CSAPPPGPENYGYTF.

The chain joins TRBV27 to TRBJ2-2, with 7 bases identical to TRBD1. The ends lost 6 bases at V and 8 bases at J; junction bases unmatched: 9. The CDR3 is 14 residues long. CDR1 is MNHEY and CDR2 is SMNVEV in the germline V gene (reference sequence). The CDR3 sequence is CASRFGQGVGELFF. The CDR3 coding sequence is TGTGCCAGCAGATTCGGGCAGGGGGTAGGGGAGCTGTTTTTT.

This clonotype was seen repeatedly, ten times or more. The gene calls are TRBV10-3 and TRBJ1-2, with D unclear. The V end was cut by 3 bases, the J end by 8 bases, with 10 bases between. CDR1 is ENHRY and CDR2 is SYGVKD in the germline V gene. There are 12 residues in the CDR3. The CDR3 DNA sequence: TGTGCCATCAGTGAACGCGGAGGCGGCTACACCTTC. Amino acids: CAISERGGGYTF.

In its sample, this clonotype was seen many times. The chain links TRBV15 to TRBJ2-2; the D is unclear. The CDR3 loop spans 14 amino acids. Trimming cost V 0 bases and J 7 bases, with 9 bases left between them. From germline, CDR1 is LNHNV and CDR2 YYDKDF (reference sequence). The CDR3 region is CATSRELAVGELFF. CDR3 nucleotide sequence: TGTGCCACCAGCAGAGAGTTGGCGGTCGGGGAGCTGTTTTTT.